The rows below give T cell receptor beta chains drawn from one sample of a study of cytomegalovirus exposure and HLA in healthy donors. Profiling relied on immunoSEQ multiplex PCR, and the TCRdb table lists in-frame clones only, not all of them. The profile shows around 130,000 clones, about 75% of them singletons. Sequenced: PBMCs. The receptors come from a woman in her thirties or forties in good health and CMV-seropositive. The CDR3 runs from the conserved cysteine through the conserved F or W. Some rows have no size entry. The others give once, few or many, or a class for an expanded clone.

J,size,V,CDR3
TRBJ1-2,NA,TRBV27,CASSLSPDWGLNYGYTF
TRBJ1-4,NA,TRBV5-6,CASSGRTGDEKLFF
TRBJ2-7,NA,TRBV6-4,CASSDPTGETSREQYF
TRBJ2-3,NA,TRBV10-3,CAIRPSDRGDTQYF
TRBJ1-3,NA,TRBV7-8,CASSSPAAGTGNTIYF
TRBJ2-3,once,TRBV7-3,CASSTRQGATDTQYF
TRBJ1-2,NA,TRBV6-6,CASSYSDNNYGYTF
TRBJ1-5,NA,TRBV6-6,CASRDTHTQPQHF
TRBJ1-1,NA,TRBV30,CAWNLGGNTEAFF
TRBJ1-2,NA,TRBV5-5,CASSLRDYGYTF
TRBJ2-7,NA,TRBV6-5,CAGSLGGYEQYF
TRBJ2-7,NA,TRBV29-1,CSAALTGLREQYF
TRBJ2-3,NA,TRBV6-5,CASSDRGLSTDTQYF
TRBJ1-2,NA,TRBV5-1,CASSLAGTGQGGYTF
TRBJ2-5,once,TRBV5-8,CASSPWVRTPEGETQYF
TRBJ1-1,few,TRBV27,CASRGTADVNTEAFF
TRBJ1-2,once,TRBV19,CASSPDRVVEYGYTF
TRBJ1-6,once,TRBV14,CASSRDRANSPLHF
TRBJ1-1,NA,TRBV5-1,CASSSGQGLNTEAFF
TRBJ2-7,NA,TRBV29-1,CSVGQGGAYEQYF
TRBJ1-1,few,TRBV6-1,CASSVRVTEAFF
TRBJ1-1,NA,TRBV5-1,CASSENTGYTEAFF
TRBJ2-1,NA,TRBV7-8,CASSIGGFLFNEQFF
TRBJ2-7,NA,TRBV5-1,CASSLGGEEQYF
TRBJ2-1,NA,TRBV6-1,CASSGTSGSRSYNEQFF
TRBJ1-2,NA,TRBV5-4,CASSAGGFGYTF
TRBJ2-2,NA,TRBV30,CAWSDRVNTGELFF
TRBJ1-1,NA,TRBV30,CAWSVLGDIPWNTEAFF
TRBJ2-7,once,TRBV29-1,CSIGASYEQYF
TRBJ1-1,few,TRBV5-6,CASNFGRGTEAFF
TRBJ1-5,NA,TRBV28,CASRFSDRGNQPQHF
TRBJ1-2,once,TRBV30,CAWSKQEGGYGYTF
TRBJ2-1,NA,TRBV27,CASKIVAGGGSYNEQFF
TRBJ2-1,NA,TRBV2,CASTWGDSYNEQFF
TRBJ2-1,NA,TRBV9,CASSVAPLAGEQFF
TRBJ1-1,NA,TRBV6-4,CASSPQGTSTEAFF
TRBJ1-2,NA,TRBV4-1,CASSQEDSGYGYTF
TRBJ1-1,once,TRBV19,CASSGGAQGMNTEAFF
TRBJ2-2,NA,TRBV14,CASSQDPGQGNTGELFF
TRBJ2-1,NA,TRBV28,CASSLSASGRHEQFF
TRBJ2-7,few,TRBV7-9,CASSTRTENYEQYF
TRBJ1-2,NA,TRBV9,CASSVDTGVGYTF